The entry below describes one TCR beta chain. Its antigen is unidentified. These data originate in a study of cytomegalovirus exposure and HLA in healthy donors. Study-level findings and limits: Most TCR sequences were uncommon, yet certain public TCRs appeared in many donors.

Germline V gene lookup returns CDR1 LNHDA and CDR2 SQIVND (reference sequence). Trimming left V 5 bases short and J 5 bases short, with 9 bases between. The CDR3 contains 12 residues. Primers: 60 Vbeta forward and 13 Jbeta reverse. Repertoires were generated with immunoSEQ multiplex PCR, while TCRdb's copy carries only in-frame clones and drops some. The data show 70,000 to 95,000 clones, with less than 65% seen just once and roughly 6% held by the top ten. Material for sequencing was PBMCs. V gene TRBV19 combines with J gene TRBJ2-5; D is undetermined. This sequence originates from a young woman in good health and CMV-seropositive. The CDR3 DNA sequence: TGTGCCAGTAGTTATACGCGGGAGACCCAGTACTTC. This encodes CASSYTRETQYF.